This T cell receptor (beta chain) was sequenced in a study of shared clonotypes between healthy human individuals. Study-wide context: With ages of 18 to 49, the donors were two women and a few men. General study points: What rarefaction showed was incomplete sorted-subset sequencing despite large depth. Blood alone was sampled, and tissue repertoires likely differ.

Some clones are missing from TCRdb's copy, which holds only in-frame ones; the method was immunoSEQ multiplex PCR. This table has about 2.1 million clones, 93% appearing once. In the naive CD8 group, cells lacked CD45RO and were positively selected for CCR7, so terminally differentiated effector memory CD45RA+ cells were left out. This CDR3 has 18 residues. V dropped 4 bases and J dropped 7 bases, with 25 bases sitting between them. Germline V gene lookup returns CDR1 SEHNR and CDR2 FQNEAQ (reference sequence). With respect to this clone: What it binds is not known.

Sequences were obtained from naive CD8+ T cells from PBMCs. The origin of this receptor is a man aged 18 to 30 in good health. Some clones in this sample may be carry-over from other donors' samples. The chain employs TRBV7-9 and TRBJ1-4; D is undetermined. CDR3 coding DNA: TGTGCCAGCAGCTGGCCAGGAGCAACGGCTGGTGAGATTGAAAAACTGTTTTTT. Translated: CASSWPGATAGEIEKLFF.